Below are 21 T cell receptor beta chains sequenced from a single sample in a study of blood T cell repertoires in COVID-19. Sequenced by immunoSEQ multiplex PCR; TCRdb stores in-frame clones only, minus some. In the table there are hundreds of thousands of clones, roughly four fifths of which are singletons. Input material: peripheral blood. The receptors here all came from a woman aged 80 or over with acute or convalescent COVID-19.

The gene calls are TRBV7-3 and TRBJ1-6, with D possibly being TRBD1 (6 bases). V lost 1 base to trimming and J lost 6 bases, with 10 bases between them. The CDR3 runs 15 residues. Per germline, CDR1 SGHTA and CDR2 FQGTGA. CDR3 loop: CASSLMGGRNSPLHF. The CDR3 region has the DNA TGTGCCAGCAGCTTAATGGGGGGGCGTAATTCACCCCTCCACTTT.

The gene calls are TRBV19 and TRBJ2-3; TRBD2 aligns across 7 bases. The CDR3 is 16 amino acids. Germline V gene data show CDR1 as LNHDA and CDR2 as SQIVND (reference sequence). With V trimmed by 0 bases and J by 1 base, 4 bases remained unmatched. The chain's CDR3 is CASSIEGLAGTDTQYF. CDR3 DNA sequence: TGTGCCAGTAGTATAGAGGGGCTAGCGGGCACAGATACGCAGTATTTT.

This clone appeared a few times. The CDR3 sequence is CASSPDRGRGEQYF. CDR3 DNA: TGTGCCAGCAGTCCGGACAGGGGGCGCGGCGAGCAGTACTTC. The chain carries TRBV6-5 and TRBJ2-7; 11 bases map to TRBD1. CDR1 is MNHEY, CDR2 SVGAGI, per germline. This CDR3 has 14 amino acids. J gave up 6 bases and V 5 bases, and 6 bases lay outside the gene matches.

A word on this clone: At the DNA level, this CDR3 is encoded by other sequences in the same sample as well. The rearrangement joins TRBV2 to TRBJ2-7; TRBD2 aligns across 7 bases. V was clipped by 0 bases and J by 2 bases; unmatched bases: 4. There are 15 residues in the CDR3. Per the germline V gene, CDR1 is SNHLY and CDR2 is FYNNEI. CDR3: CASSEAGAGAYEQYF. The CDR3 nucleotides are TGTGCCAGCAGTGAAGCTGGGGCGGGAGCCTACGAGCAGTACTTC.

The rearrangement joins TRBV7-2 to TRBJ1-1; 7 bases agree with TRBD1. Germline lookup yields CDR1 SGHTA and CDR2 FQGNSA. The J segment lost 0 bases and the V segment lost 6 bases, leaving 7 bases of the junction unmatched. The CDR3 runs 15 residues. The CDR3 DNA reads TGTGCCAGCAGTAAAGGGGACAGATTGAACACTGAAGCTTTCTTT. Protein product: CASSKGDRLNTEAFF. Combining the CDR3 with reference TRBV7-2 and TRBJ1-1 gives the whole variable domain GAGVSQSPSNKVTEKGKDVELRCDPISGHTALYWYRQSLGQGLEFLIYFQGNSAPDKSGLPSDRFSAERTGGSVSTLTIQRTQQEDSAVYLCASSKGDRLNTEAFFGQGTRLTVV.

This chain links TRBV29-1 with TRBJ2-2; TRBD1 matches at 8 bases. Germline V gene sequence: CDR1 SQVTM, CDR2 ANQGSEA. The length of the CDR3 is 14 residues. V was clipped by 4 bases and J by 0 bases; unmatched bases: 1. CDR3 residues: CSVGTGSNTGELFF. CDR3 coding DNA: TGCAGCGTTGGGACAGGGTCGAACACCGGGGAGCTGTTTTTT.

V gene TRBV27 combines with J gene TRBJ2-7, with a possible D match to TRBD1 (5 bases). V lost 8 bases and J 8 bases, leaving 25 bases between the germline ends. CDR1 and CDR2 from the germline V gene are MNHEY and SMNVEV (reference sequence). CDR3 length equals 15 residues. CDR3 nucleotide sequence: TGTGCCAGCGGCCCTACAGGCGAGGCTACGAGCAAGCAGTACTTC. Its translation is CASGPTGEATSKQYF.

The chain recombines TRBV7-8 with TRBJ2-7; the D gene is possibly TRBD1 (6 bases). The germline gives CDR1 SGHVS, CDR2 FQNEAQ. Trimming shortened V by 5 bases and J by 2 bases, and 28 bases separated the two germline ends. This CDR3 has 19 amino acids. CDR3 sequence (DNA): TGTGCCAGCAGCCCTCGTCTGCCGCGGGCCGGGACATTGACCTACGAGCAGTACTTC. Its translation is CASSPRLPRAGTLTYEQYF.

The V and J genes are TRBV10-3 and TRBJ2-1; TRBD2 is a possible D gene (6 bases). V lost 0 bases and J lost 8, with 11 bases in between. The CDR3 length is 14 residues. CDR1 and CDR2 from the germline V gene are ENHRY and SYGVKD. CDR3 sequence (DNA): TGTGCCATCAGTGAGTCGACTAGGAGCCATGAGCAGTTCTTC. This sequence encodes CAISESTRSHEQFF.

CDR3 nucleotides: TGTGCCAGCAGTTTACGGAGGCCTGGAAACACCATATATTTT. Translated: CASSLRRPGNTIYF. The chain carries TRBV28 and TRBJ1-3, with D hard to call. Trimming took 2 bases from V and 2 from J, leaving 7 bases between them. The CDR3 is made up of 14 amino acids. CDR1 and CDR2 (germline): MDHEN, SYDVKM.

This sequence joins TRBV19 and TRBJ1-5; 7 bases line up with TRBD1. CDR1 is LNHDA and CDR2 is SQIVND in the germline V gene (reference sequence). The V and J ends lost 4 bases and 6 bases, in that order; junction bases with no gene match: 3. This CDR3 region has 13 residues. The CDR3 sequence is CASSTDRAQPQHF. DNA for the CDR3: TGTGCCAGTAGTACCGACAGGGCTCAGCCCCAGCATTTT.

The CDR3 nucleotides are TGTGCCAGTAGCGTGACAGCCCCCGGGGGGCAGTTCTTC. This encodes CASSVTAPGGQFF. The J gene is TRBJ2-1, the V gene TRBV19; a possible D gene is TRBD2 (6 bases). This CDR3 region has 13 residues. The germline gives CDR1 LNHDA, CDR2 SQIVND (reference sequence). The V gene lost 6 bases and the J gene lost 12 bases, with 18 bases spanning the gap.

The chain has TRBV18 and TRBJ1-1; tentative D call: TRBD1 (6 bases). The CDR3 extends over 16 amino acids. The germline CDR1 and CDR2 sequences are KGHSH and LQKENI. The V end lost 3 bases, the J end lost 6 bases, and 20 bases lay between the germline ends. CDR3 in DNA: TGTGCCAGCTCACCGTACCAACAGGGCGGCGCGGCTGAAGCTTTCTTT. Its protein is CASSPYQQGGAAEAFF.

The V call is TRBV3-1 (or the pseudogene TRBV3-2), the J call TRBJ1-5; D may be TRBD1 (6 bases). The V and J ends lost 5 bases and 2 bases respectively, with 7 bases between them. This CDR3 region has 13 residues. Germline lookup yields CDR1 LGHDT and CDR2 YNNKEL (reference sequence). The CDR3 loop reads CASSGGGNQPQHF. DNA of the CDR3: TGTGCCAGCAGCGGGGGCGGCAATCAGCCCCAGCATTTT.

The V call is TRBV18, the J call TRBJ2-2, with TRBD1 identical over 10 bases. Germline V CDR1 and CDR2: KGHSH, LQKENI. With 0 bases clipped from V and 5 bases from J, the junction kept 3 bases outside the gene matches. CDR3 length: 16 residues. In DNA form, the CDR3 reads TGTGCCAGCTCACCACCGGGGGACAGGGGAACCGGGGAGCTGTTTTTT. Residues: CASSPPGDRGTGELFF.

V gene TRBV7-6 combines with J gene TRBJ2-6, with a possible D match to TRBD1 (5 bases). The V gene's germline CDR1 is SGHVS and CDR2 FNYEAQ. Deletions cut 7 bases from V and 1 base from J, with 20 bases between. The length of the CDR3 is 18 residues. The CDR3 loop reads CASIPLGRGLSGANVLTF. The CDR3 bases are TGTGCCAGCATCCCCCTGGGGCGCGGCCTATCTGGGGCCAACGTCCTGACTTTC. Full variable domain (missing parts from reference TRBV7-6 and TRBJ2-6): GAGVSQSPRYKVTKRGQDVALRCDPISGHVSLYWYRQALGQGPEFLTYFNYEAQQDKSGLPNDRFSAERPEGSISTLTIQRTEQRDSAMYRCASIPLGRGLSGANVLTFGAGSRLTVL.

The count of this clone is one. The chain couples TRBV18 to TRBJ2-5; D possibly corresponds to TRBD1 (6 bases). The germline V gene encodes CDR1 KGHSH and CDR2 LQKENI. V was trimmed by 5 bases and J by 4 bases, leaving 11 bases between them. CDR3 size: 13 residues. The CDR3 nucleotides are TGTGCCAGCTCATGGGGGCAAGGAGAGACCCAGTACTTC. Amino acid sequence: CASSWGQGETQYF.

The V and J genes are TRBV28 and TRBJ1-2; 10 bases are a match to TRBD1. This CDR3 is 16 amino acids long. Trimming took 6 bases from V and 1 from J; bases not matched to a gene: 8. From germline, CDR1 is MDHEN and CDR2 SYDVKM. The CDR3: CASSQIRDRGNYGYTF. For the CDR3, the DNA is TGTGCCAGCAGCCAAATCCGGGACAGGGGTAACTATGGCTACACCTTC.

V is TRBV19 and J is TRBJ2-1; 9 bases align to TRBD2. V dropped 4 bases and J dropped 5; count of bases not matched to a gene: 9. The CDR3 is made up of 16 amino acids. The germline gives CDR1 LNHDA, CDR2 SQIVND (reference sequence). The CDR3 region has the DNA TGTGCCAGTAGTACCCACGGACTAGCGAGAAACAATGAGCAGTTCTTC. It translates to CASSTHGLARNNEQFF.

The chain carries TRBV5-4 and TRBJ2-3; D ambiguous. Between the trimmed V and J ends, which lost 1 base and 6 bases, there was a span of 12 bases. The CDR3 spans 14 residues. Germline V gene data show CDR1 as SGHNT and CDR2 as YYREEE (reference sequence). Here the CDR3 DNA reads TGTGCCAGCAGCTTGATCTCCGGGTCTGATACGCAGTATTTT. It encodes CASSLISGSDTQYF.

The gene calls are TRBV19 and TRBJ1-1; a possible D gene is TRBD1 (5 bases). This CDR3 has 11 residues. Trimming pared 7 bases from V and 8 bases from J, leaving 11 bases between. Germline CDR1 is LNHDA and CDR2 is SQIVND (reference sequence). The CDR3 protein is CASIGAAEAFF. CDR3 in DNA: TGTGCCAGTATAGGGGCAGCCGAAGCTTTCTTT.